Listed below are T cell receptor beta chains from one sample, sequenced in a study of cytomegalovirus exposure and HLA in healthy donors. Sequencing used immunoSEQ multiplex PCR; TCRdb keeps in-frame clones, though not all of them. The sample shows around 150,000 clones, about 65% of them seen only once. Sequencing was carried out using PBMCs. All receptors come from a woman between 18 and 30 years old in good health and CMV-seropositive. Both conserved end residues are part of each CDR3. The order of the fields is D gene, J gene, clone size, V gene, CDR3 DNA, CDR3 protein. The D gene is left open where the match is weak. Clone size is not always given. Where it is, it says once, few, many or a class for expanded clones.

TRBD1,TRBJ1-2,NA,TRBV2,TGTGCCAGCAGTGATATAGGGGGCTGGGGCTACACCTTC,CASSDIGGWGYTF
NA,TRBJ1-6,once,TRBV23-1,TGCGCACTATCACCCCTCCACTTT,CALSPLHF
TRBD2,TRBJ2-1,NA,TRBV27,TGTGCCAGCAGTGTATCGTCGGGACTAGCGGCCAAGTTCAATGAGCAGTTCTTC,CASSVSSGLAAKFNEQFF
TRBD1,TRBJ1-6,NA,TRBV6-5,TGTGCCAGCAGTTATTCCGGGACAGACTATTTCCTCCACTTT,CASSYSGTDYFLHF
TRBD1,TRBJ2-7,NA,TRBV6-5,TGTGCCAGCAGTTACGAGGGGGCCCACGAGCAGTACTTC,CASSYEGAHEQYF
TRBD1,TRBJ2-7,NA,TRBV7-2,TGTGCCAGCAGCCGAACACAGGGGTACGAGCAGTACTTC,CASSRTQGYEQYF
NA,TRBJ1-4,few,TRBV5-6,TGTGCCAGCAGCTTGCAGGGGAATGAAAAACTGTTTTTT,CASSLQGNEKLFF
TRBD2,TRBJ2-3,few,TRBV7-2,TGTGCCAGCAGCTTCGAACCGGGGGGGACGCAGTATTTT,CASSFEPGGTQYF
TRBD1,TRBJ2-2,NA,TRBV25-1,TGTGCCAGCAGTGCGGACAGGGTCAAAAACACCGGGGAGCTGTTTTTT,CASSADRVKNTGELFF
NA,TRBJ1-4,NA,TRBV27,TGTGCCAGCAGTTTATCGGGAGGGGTAAATGAAAAACTGTTTTTT,CASSLSGGVNEKLFF
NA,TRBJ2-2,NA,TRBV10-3,TGTGCCATCAGCCGCGGTTGGGACACCGGGGAGCTGTTTTTT,CAISRGWDTGELFF
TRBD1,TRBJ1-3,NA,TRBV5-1,TGCGCCAGCAGCGAAGGGACAGGGGGGCCCGGGGACACCATATATTTT,CASSEGTGGPGDTIYF
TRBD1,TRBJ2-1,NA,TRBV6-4,TGTGCCAGCAGTGACTCTCCCGGGACAGGGTATTTCTTC,CASSDSPGTGYFF
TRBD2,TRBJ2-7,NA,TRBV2,TGTGCCAGCCGGATAGCGGGGTCTTCCTACGAGCAGTACTTC,CASRIAGSSYEQYF
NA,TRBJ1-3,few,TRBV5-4,TGTGCCAGCAGCTTGGTTGGGGGGTCTGGAAACACCATATATTTT,CASSLVGGSGNTIYF
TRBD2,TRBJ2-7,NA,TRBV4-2,TGTGCCAGCAGTCCGGGACTAGCGGTCGGTCTATACGAGCAGTACTTC,CASSPGLAVGLYEQYF
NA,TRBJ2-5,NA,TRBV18,TGTGCCAGCTCACCGGTAAACCCCCGGAGGTACCAAGAGACCCAGTACTTC,CASSPVNPRRYQETQYF
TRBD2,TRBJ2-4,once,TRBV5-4,TGTGCCAGCAGCTTGGAGAGCGGGGGGGCCGGGAACATTCAGTACTTC,CASSLESGGAGNIQYF
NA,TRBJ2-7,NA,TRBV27,TGTGCCAGCAGTTTAGGGCCTGCCTACGAGCAGTACTTC,CASSLGPAYEQYF
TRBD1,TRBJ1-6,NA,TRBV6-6,TGTGCCAGCAGTTACTCGGGACAGACTTCACCCCTCCACTTT,CASSYSGQTSPLHF
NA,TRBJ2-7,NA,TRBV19,TGTGCCAGTAGGGGGCAGCCAGAGTACGAGCAGTACTTC,CASRGQPEYEQYF
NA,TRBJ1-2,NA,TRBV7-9,TGTGCCAGCAGCTTAATGGGGGCAACCAACTATGGCTACACCTTC,CASSLMGATNYGYTF
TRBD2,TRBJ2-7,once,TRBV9,TGTGCCAGCAGCGTAGGCCTTGGGACTAGCGGGAGGGCCTTATACGAGCAGTACTTC,CASSVGLGTSGRALYEQYF
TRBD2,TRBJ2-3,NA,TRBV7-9,TGTGCCAGCAGCCCCCGGGATAGCGGGGGTGGTTCAGATACGCAGTATTTT,CASSPRDSGGGSDTQYF
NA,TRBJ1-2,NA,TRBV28,TGTGCCAGCAGTTTAAACCCGCAGGGCTACACCTTC,CASSLNPQGYTF
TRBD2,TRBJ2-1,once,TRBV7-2,TGTGCCAGCAGCTTAGAGCCTAGCGGCAATGAGCAGTTCTTC,CASSLEPSGNEQFF
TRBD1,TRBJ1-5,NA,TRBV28,TGTGCCAGCAGTCGCTTAACTTTCAGGGGGCGCCGGATTCAGCCCCAGCATTTT,CASSRLTFRGRRIQPQHF
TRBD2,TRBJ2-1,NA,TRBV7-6,TGTGCCAGCAGCGATATCCTGGGGGGGAATGAGCAGTTCTTC,CASSDILGGNEQFF
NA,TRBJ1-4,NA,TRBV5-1,TGCGCCAGCAGCTTTGATCCCCCCAGCGCAACTAATGAAAAACTGTTTTTT,CASSFDPPSATNEKLFF
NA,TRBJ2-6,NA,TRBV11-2,TGTGCCAGCAGCTTTCGGAGGCGTGGGGCCAACGTCCTGACTTTC,CASSFRRRGANVLTF
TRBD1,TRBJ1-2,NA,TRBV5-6,TGTGCCAGCAGCTCAATGGGACAGCAGTATGGCTACACCTTC,CASSSMGQQYGYTF
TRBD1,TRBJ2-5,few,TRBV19,TGTGCCAGTAGTATAAGGACAGGGCTGGAGACCCAGTACTTC,CASSIRTGLETQYF
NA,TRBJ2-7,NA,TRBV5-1,TGCGCCAGCAGCTTGGATCCCGGGTGGTACGAGCAGTACTTC,CASSLDPGWYEQYF
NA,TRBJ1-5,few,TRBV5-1,TGCGCCAGCAGCTTGGAGGCAGGTTTCAATCAGCCCCAGCATTTT,CASSLEAGFNQPQHF
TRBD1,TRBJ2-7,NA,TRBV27,TGTGCCAGCAGTTTATCGCAGGGGGCAAGGTACGAGCAGTACTTC,CASSLSQGARYEQYF
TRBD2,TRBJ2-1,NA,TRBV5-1,TGCGCCAGCAGCCGGAGCGGGGCGGATGGGAATGAGCAGTTCTTC,CASSRSGADGNEQFF
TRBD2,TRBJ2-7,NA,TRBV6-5,TGTGCCAGCAGTTACTCGAAACTAGCGGGACCCTACGAGCAGTACTTC,CASSYSKLAGPYEQYF
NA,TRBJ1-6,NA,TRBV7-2,TGTGCCAGCAGCTTAGCCAAGCGTTCGTCAGGGGTTAGGGCACCCCTCCACTTT,CASSLAKRSSGVRAPLHF
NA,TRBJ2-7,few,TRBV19,TGTGCCAGTAGTATCCGCCTAGCCGCCTACGAGCAGTACTTC,CASSIRLAAYEQYF
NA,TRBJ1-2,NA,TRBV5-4,TGTGCCAGCAGCTTCCCCACGACAGCTAACTATGGCTACACCTTC,CASSFPTTANYGYTF
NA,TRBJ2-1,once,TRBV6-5,TGTGCCAGCAGTTACGATGGAGGGAATGAGCAGTTCTTC,CASSYDGGNEQFF
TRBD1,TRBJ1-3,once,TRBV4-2,TGTGCCAGCAGCCCGGAAGCAGACAGGGTCTCTGGAAACACCATATATTTT,CASSPEADRVSGNTIYF
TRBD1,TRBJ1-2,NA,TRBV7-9,TGTGCCAGCAGCTCCCGGACAGGGGGCTATGGCTACACCTTC,CASSSRTGGYGYTF
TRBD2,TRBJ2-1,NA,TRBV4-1,TGCGCCAGCAGCCAAGATGGTCCCCGGACTAGCCCCTACAATGAGCAGTTCTTC,CASSQDGPRTSPYNEQFF
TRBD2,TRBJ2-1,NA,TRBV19,TGTGCCAGTAGTATAACCGGGACTATGAATGAGCAGTTCTTC,CASSITGTMNEQFF
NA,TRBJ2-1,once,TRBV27,TGTGCCAGCACCGGAGGAGCTCACAATGAGCAGTTCTTC,CASTGGAHNEQFF
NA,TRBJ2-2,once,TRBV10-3,TGTGCCATCAGTGAGATGGGTGCAGGTAACACCGGGGAGCTGTTTTTT,CAISEMGAGNTGELFF
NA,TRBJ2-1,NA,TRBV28,TGTGCCAGCACCCTCCGGGACAACTCCTACAATGAGCAGTTCTTC,CASTLRDNSYNEQFF
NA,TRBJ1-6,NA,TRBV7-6,TGTGCCAGCAGCTTAAGATCGACAAGTAATTCACCCCTCCACTTT,CASSLRSTSNSPLHF
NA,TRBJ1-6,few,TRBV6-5,TGTGCCAGCAGTTACGGAGGGGGGGATAATTCACCCCTCCACTTT,CASSYGGGDNSPLHF
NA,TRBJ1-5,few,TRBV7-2,TGTGCCAGCAGCTTTCAGGGGAGCAATCAGCCCCAGCATTTT,CASSFQGSNQPQHF
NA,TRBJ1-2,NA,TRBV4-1,TGCGCCAGCAGCCAAGACCCCTTGGGGGGAGAGTTGCACACCTTC,CASSQDPLGGELHTF
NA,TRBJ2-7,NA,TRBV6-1,TGTGCCAGCACACGAGGTTCCTACGAGCAGTACTTC,CASTRGSYEQYF